These T cell receptor beta chains were read from a single sample in a study of regulatory T cells in long-lasting Graves disease. Via MiXCR, TCRdb re-called the multiplex PCR reads, giving one row per CDR3 protein. The sample contains fewer than 400,000 distinct CDR3 sequences, around a fifth of which appear only once. Material: peripheral blood mononuclear cells (PBMCs), obtained when the disease was refractory, from a patient treated with antithyroid drugs. These receptors all come from a female donor with Graves disease. CDR3s include the opening cysteine and the closing phenylalanine or tryptophan. Each record gives: V gene, clone size, D gene, J gene, CDR3 DNA, CDR3 protein. The D gene is left open where the match is weak. The size of a clone is reported for some rows only, either as once, few or many, or as a class for expanded clones.

TRBV5-4	.	.	TRBJ1-2	TGTGCCAGCAGTCTTACAGGGTCCCCTGGCTACACCTTC	CASSLTGSPGYTF
TRBV5-1	few	TRBD1	TRBJ1-2	TGCGCCAGCAGCTCGGATGGACAGGGGGCGGGCTACACCTTC	CASSSDGQGAGYTF
TRBV19	few	.	TRBJ1-6	TGTGCCAGTAGTCTCGGACGGAAGCCTAATTCACCCCTCCACTTT	CASSLGRKPNSPLHF
TRBV20-1	few	.	TRBJ1-2	TGCAGTGCTAGAGATCCCCTCAACTATGGCTACACCTTC	CSARDPLNYGYTF
TRBV5-1	few	.	TRBJ2-7	TGCGCCAGCAGCTTGGAATCTCCCTACGAGCAGTACTTC	CASSLESPYEQYF
TRBV28	many	.	TRBJ2-7	TGTGCCAGCAGTTTATTTTCTTGGGGGATAATTAGCTACGAGCAGTACTTC	CASSLFSWGIISYEQYF
TRBV24-1	many	TRBD1	TRBJ1-6	TGTGCCACCAGTGACCCGAGACAGGGCCCTAATTCACCCCTCCACTTT	CATSDPRQGPNSPLHF
TRBV5-1	many	.	TRBJ1-1	TGCGCCAGCAGCGTGGCTTCTTGGGGGGCCAACACTGAAGCTTTCTTT	CASSVASWGANTEAFF
TRBV20-1	many	TRBD1	TRBJ2-7	TGCAGTGCTAGAGGGGACAGGGAGCCCTACGAGCAGTACTTC	CSARGDREPYEQYF
TRBV12-3/TRBV12-4	many	TRBD2	TRBJ2-5	TGTGCCAGCACATCGGGGGTTGTGACTAGCAGGTCCCGAGAGACCCAGTACTTC	CASTSGVVTSRSRETQYF
TRBV20-1	many	TRBD2	TRBJ2-7	TGCAGTGCTAGAGAGGCAGGGTGGGGACTAGACTACGAGCAGTACTTC	CSAREAGWGLDYEQYF
TRBV18	few	.	TRBJ1-1	TGTGCCAGCTCCCCTCAAAGCGGGGGTACTGAAGCTTTCTTT	CASSPQSGGTEAFF
TRBV12-3/TRBV12-4	.	TRBD2	TRBJ2-1	TGTGCCAGCAGTTCCCAACTAGCGGGGGGGCCCCATGAGCAGTTCTTC	CASSSQLAGGPHEQFF
TRBV6-1	.	.	TRBJ1-2	TGTGCCAGCAGTGAAGCGGCGGCTTTCTTTTACTATGGCTACACCTTC	CASSEAAAFFYYGYTF
TRBV19	many	TRBD2	TRBJ2-2	TGTGCCAGTAGTATTGGCGGGAGCTACGGGGAGCTGTTTTTT	CASSIGGSYGELFF
TRBV11-3	many	.	TRBJ2-5	TGTGCCAGCAGCTATGACCACCAAGAGACCCAGTACTTC	CASSYDHQETQYF
TRBV7-9	many	TRBD2	TRBJ2-5	TGTGCCAGCAGCTTCCCGACTAGCGGGAGCGAGACCCAGTACTTC	CASSFPTSGSETQYF
TRBV11-2	few	.	TRBJ1-2	TGTGCCAGCAGCTTAGAGGTATCGGGGTTAACCTTC	CASSLEVSGLTF
TRBV29-1	few	TRBD2	TRBJ2-2	TGCAGCGCTAGGGACTATCGGCACACCGGGGAGCTGTTTTTT	CSARDYRHTGELFF
TRBV7-2	many	TRBD2	TRBJ2-5	TGTGCCAGCAGCTTAGTGTCCAGCGGGGGGGCGGATGAGACCCAGTACTTC	CASSLVSSGGADETQYF
TRBV19	.	TRBD1	TRBJ1-5	TGTGCCAGTAGTCTATACAGGGGAGGAAATCAGCCCCAGCATTTT	CASSLYRGGNQPQHF
TRBV18	many	.	TRBJ1-1	TGTGCCAGCTCACACGAGAACACTGAAGCTTTCTTT	CASSHENTEAFF
TRBV5-6	.	.	TRBJ1-5	TGTGCCAGCAGCTTTGGTTACGTTGAGAATCAGCCCCAGCATTTT	CASSFGYVENQPQHF
TRBV25-1	.	TRBD2	TRBJ2-2	TGTGCCAGCAGTGTTGTAGCGGGGGACAAGACCGGGGAGCTGTTTTTT	CASSVVAGDKTGELFF
TRBV12-3/TRBV12-4	many	TRBD2	TRBJ2-7	TGTGCCAGCAGTCAGTCTAGCGGTCGGGTCGAGCAGTACTTC	CASSQSSGRVEQYF
TRBV28	.	.	TRBJ1-6	TGTGCCAGCAGTCTCCCAGGGTATTCACCCCTCCACTTT	CASSLPGYSPLHF